These 25 T cell receptor beta chains were sequenced from one sample in a study of T cell responses to AZD1222 COVID-19 vaccine. This table comes from immunoSEQ multiplex PCR, and its TCRdb copy is limited to in-frame clones, with some not included. Here the sample spans some 150,000 clones, roughly 92% being singletons. The source was peripheral blood, collected 28 days after the second AZD1222 dose. Every receptor here comes from an adult who received the AZD1222 COVID-19 vaccine.

The chain employs TRBV28 and TRBJ1-2; the match to TRBD1 covers 7 bases. V lost 6 bases, J lost 6 bases, and 13 bases stayed unmatched. This CDR3 comprises 15 residues. CDR1 MDHEN and CDR2 SYDVKM come from the germline V gene. The DNA for the CDR3 is TGTGCCAGCAGAAACAACCCTGACAGGGCGAATGGCTACACCTTC. Amino acid sequence: CASRNNPDRANGYTF.

This chain links TRBV19 with TRBJ1-2; D not certain. CDR3 length equals 13 residues. Germline CDR1 is LNHDA and CDR2 is SQIVND (reference sequence). Trimming pared 3 bases from V and 2 bases from J, leaving 7 bases between. CDR3 region: CASSIQTNYGYTF. Here the CDR3 DNA reads TGTGCCAGTAGTATCCAGACGAACTATGGCTACACCTTC.

V and J are TRBV11-3 and TRBJ2-7, with TRBD1 identical over 9 bases. V lost 4 bases and J lost 3; bases outside the gene matches: 7. This CDR3 spans 15 amino acids. Looked up from germline, CDR1 is SGHNT and CDR2 is YENEEA. CDR3 amino acids: CASSSTGTGNYEQYF. As DNA, the CDR3 is TGTGCCAGCAGCTCAACCGGGACAGGGAACTACGAGCAGTACTTC.

J is TRBJ1-3 and V is TRBV7-9; the D gene is possibly TRBD1 (6 bases). From germline, CDR1 is SEHNR and CDR2 FQNEAQ (reference sequence). The CDR3 is 14 residues long. The V gene lost 5 bases and the J gene lost 3 bases, with 11 bases spanning the gap. CDR3 loop: CASSGPGHGNTIYF. The CDR3 DNA reads as TGTGCCAGCAGCGGACCGGGACATGGAAACACCATATATTTT. The full variable domain, its missing parts supplied by reference TRBV7-9 and TRBJ1-3, is DTGVSQNPRHKITKRGQNVTFRCDPISEHNRLYWYRQTLGQGPEFLTYFQNEAQLEKSRLLSDRFSAERPKGSFSTLEIQRTEQGDSAMYLCASSGPGHGNTIYFGEGSWLTVV.

The chain uses TRBV9 and TRBJ2-1; 8 bases match TRBD2. Germline V gene sequence: CDR1 SGDLS, CDR2 YYNGEE. The CDR3 loop spans 16 amino acids. V was clipped by 0 bases and J by 4 bases; unmatched bases: 6. The DNA of the CDR3 is TGTGCCAGCAGCGTAGTTCGGACTAGCAGTTACAATGAGCAGTTCTTC. It encodes CASSVVRTSSYNEQFF. The full variable domain, completed using reference TRBV9 and TRBJ2-1, is DSGVTQTPKHLITATGQRVTLRCSPRSGDLSVYWYQQSLDQGLQFLIQYYNGEERAKGNILERFSAQQFPDLHSELNLSSLELGDSALYFCASSVVRTSSYNEQFFGPGTRLTVL.

The rearrangement links TRBV14 to TRBJ1-2; possible D gene TRBD1, 5 bases. V shed 1 base and J shed 3 bases, with 12 bases lying between them. This CDR3 contains 15 residues. The germline CDR1 and CDR2 sequences are SGHDN and FVKESK. The CDR3 reads CASSQVGDRDYGYTF. The CDR3 region has the DNA TGTGCCAGCAGCCAAGTGGGGGATCGAGACTATGGCTACACCTTC.

The DNA for the CDR3 is TGTGCCAGCAGCCAAGATTTGGGGTCGACTGAAGCTTTCTTT. This translates into CASSQDLGSTEAFF. The chain couples TRBV14 to TRBJ1-1; D remains unclear. Looked up from germline, CDR1 is SGHDN and CDR2 is FVKESK. The germline V and J ends were trimmed by 0 bases and 5 bases, with 10 bases remaining between them. The CDR3 sequence is 14 residues long.

The V and J genes are TRBV12-5 and TRBJ1-2, with D hard to call. Trimming removed 1 base from V and 3 bases from J, with 18 bases in between. From germline, CDR1 is LGHNT and CDR2 FRNRAP. The CDR3 is 17 amino acids. Here the CDR3 reads CASGLADRNGPYYGYTF. The CDR3 DNA reads TGTGCTAGTGGTTTGGCCGACCGGAACGGGCCCTACTATGGCTACACCTTC.

The chain employs TRBV28 and TRBJ1-5, with D unclear. Germline CDR1 and CDR2: MDHEN and SYDVKM. The CDR3 is 15 residues long. V lost 3 bases and J lost 0, with 9 bases in between. DNA of the CDR3: TGTGCCAGCAGTTTGGCAGGATATAGCAATCAGCCCCAGCATTTT. Protein product: CASSLAGYSNQPQHF.

The rearrangement links TRBV14 to TRBJ1-2, with a possible D match to TRBD1 (5 bases). V was pared by 2 bases and J by 1 base, with 5 bases between. The CDR3 totals 13 residues. Per germline, CDR1 SGHDN and CDR2 FVKESK. CDR3 DNA sequence: TGTGCCAGCAGCCAACAGGGTAACTATGGCTACACCTTC. Translated, it gives CASSQQGNYGYTF.

In regard to this clone: The same CDR3 can be traced to other DNA sequences in this sample. This rearrangement joins TRBV20-1 to TRBJ2-3, with D perhaps matching TRBD1 or TRBD2 (5 bases each). Germline CDR1 reads DFQATT; CDR2 reads SNEGSKA (reference sequence). With 3 bases removed from V and 0 bases from J, the gap between germline ends came to 10 bases. This CDR3 is built from 14 residues. CDR3: CSASRGVSTDTQYF. The DNA for the CDR3 is TGCAGTGCTAGTCGGGGCGTAAGCACAGATACGCAGTATTTT.

J is TRBJ1-4 and V is TRBV30, with 7 bases lining up with TRBD1. CDR1 and CDR2 (germline): GTSNPN, SVGIG (reference sequence). Germline trimming cut 3 bases from V and 3 bases from J; bases unmatched to any gene: 10. The CDR3 runs to 16 residues. This chain's CDR3 is CAWRREGRGANEKLFF. CDR3 sequence (DNA): TGTGCCTGGAGGAGGGAGGGCAGGGGGGCTAATGAAAAACTGTTTTTT.

This sequence joins TRBV11-2 and TRBJ2-5; the match to TRBD2 covers 9 bases. The CDR3 consists of 15 residues. In germline, CDR1 is SGHAT, CDR2 FQNNGV. The V and J ends lost 4 bases and 2 bases, in that order; junction bases with no gene match: 5. This chain's CDR3 is CASSSLAGTQETQYF. As DNA, the CDR3 is TGTGCCAGCAGCTCTCTAGCGGGGACGCAAGAGACCCAGTACTTC.

J is TRBJ1-2 and V is TRBV18, with TRBD1 matching over 7 bases. The CDR3 has 15 amino acids. V dropped 0 bases and J dropped 6; count of bases not matched to a gene: 7. From germline, CDR1 is KGHSH and CDR2 LQKENI. CDR3 region: CASSPPLTGTDGYTF. CDR3 sequence (DNA): TGTGCCAGCTCACCACCCCTGACAGGGACGGATGGCTACACCTTC.

The V call is TRBV7-6, the J call TRBJ1-3; D gene ambiguous. CDR3 size: 17 residues. Germline lookup yields CDR1 SGHVS and CDR2 FNYEAQ. The V gene lost 6 bases and the J gene lost 0 bases, with 18 bases spanning the gap. This chain's CDR3 is CASRSIRTANSGNTIYF. CDR3 sequence (DNA): TGTGCCAGCAGGAGTATTAGGACGGCGAACTCTGGAAACACCATATATTTT.

J is TRBJ2-3 and V is TRBV6-5, with 8 bases that match TRBD1. Germline V gene lookup returns CDR1 MNHEY and CDR2 SVGAGI. V dropped 3 bases and J dropped 3; count of bases not matched to a gene: 8. The CDR3 runs 16 residues. The CDR3 here is CASSYPGGLLTDTQYF. The CDR3 region has the DNA TGTGCCAGCAGTTATCCAGGGGGCCTACTAACAGATACGCAGTATTTT.

This chain uses TRBV6-5 with TRBJ2-2; 10 nucleotides align to TRBD1. V was clipped by 6 bases and J by 6 bases; unmatched bases: 7. Germline values: CDR1 MNHEY, CDR2 SVGAGI. The CDR3 is 15 residues long. The CDR3 coding sequence is TGTGCCAGCAGAAAGGGACAGGGGATCTCCGGGGAGCTGTTTTTT. Protein sequence: CASRKGQGISGELFF.

The rearrangement links TRBV2 to TRBJ2-2; D unresolved. Germline V gene lookup returns CDR1 SNHLY and CDR2 FYNNEI. This CDR3 spans 15 amino acids. The V gene lost 4 bases and the J gene lost 0 bases, with 9 bases spanning the gap. The CDR3 nucleotides read TGTGCCAGCAGTGGACCTAACGCGAACACCGGGGAGCTGTTTTTT. It translates to CASSGPNANTGELFF.

The genes are TRBV7-2 and TRBJ1-4; no firm D call. The CDR3 runs 15 residues. CDR1 SGHTA and CDR2 FQGNSA come from the germline V gene. Trimming removed 5 bases at V and 3 bases at J, with 13 bases between. CDR3 sequence: CASSLDGGPNEKLFF. CDR3 sequence (DNA): TGTGCCAGCAGCCTCGATGGAGGTCCTAATGAAAAACTGTTTTTT.

This clone was picked up one time. The chain uses TRBV6-2 or TRBV6-3 and TRBJ2-2; D remains ambiguous. Germline CDR1 reads MNHEY; CDR2 reads SVGEGT. V dropped 0 bases and J dropped 8 bases, with 13 bases sitting between them. This CDR3 comprises 15 residues. The CDR3 DNA reads as TGTGCCAGCAGTTACTCGAAAACCCCTAGAGGGGAGCTGTTTTTT. This translates into CASSYSKTPRGELFF.

The chain carries TRBV7-6 and TRBJ2-5; 13 bases line up with TRBD2. V dropped 6 bases and J dropped 4; count of bases not matched to a gene: 8. Germline lookup yields CDR1 SGHVS and CDR2 FNYEAQ. The CDR3 has 16 residues. The CDR3 bases are TGTGCCAGCAGGGAAAGACTAGCGGGAGGCGGAGAGACCCAGTACTTC. Its protein product is CASRERLAGGGETQYF.

The chain employs TRBV19 and TRBJ2-3; D unclear. The ends were cut back, 4 bases at V and 0 bases at J, with 8 bases in the middle. Germline V gene lookup returns CDR1 LNHDA and CDR2 SQIVND (reference sequence). The CDR3 totals 14 residues. CDR3 coding DNA: TGTGCCAGTAGTAGGCTCCGGAGCACAGATACGCAGTATTTT. Translation gives CASSRLRSTDTQYF. Full variable domain (outside the CDR3, taken from reference TRBV19 and TRBJ2-3): DGGITQSPKYLFRKEGQNVTLSCEQNLNHDAMYWYRQDPGQGLRLIYYSQIVNDFQKGDIAEGYSVSREKKESFPLTVTSAQKNPTAFYLCASSRLRSTDTQYFGPGTRLTVL.

The chain couples TRBV7-2 to TRBJ1-5; D is undetermined. V lost 2 bases to trimming and J lost 6 bases, with 8 bases between them. The CDR3 covers 13 residues. Looked up from germline, CDR1 is SGHTA and CDR2 is FQGNSA. CDR3 protein: CASSLTLSQPQHF. The CDR3 DNA follows: TGTGCCAGCAGCTTAACCCTGAGTCAGCCCCAGCATTTT.

The rearrangement joins TRBV5-1 to TRBJ2-3; 8 bases are shared with TRBD2. The ends lost 0 bases at V and 5 bases at J; junction bases unmatched: 8. The CDR3 is 16 amino acids. Per germline, CDR1 SGHRS and CDR2 YFSETQ. CDR3 sequence (DNA): TGCGCCAGCAGCTTGGCTTTACGGGAGGGCCGAGATACGCAGTATTTT. Protein: CASSLALREGRDTQYF.

V gene TRBV30 combines with J gene TRBJ1-2, with TRBD1 matching 10 bases. After removal of 3 bases from V and 5 bases from J, the junction contained 3 bases not matched to a gene. Germline CDR1 GTSNPN, CDR2 SVGIG (reference sequence). The CDR3 has 13 amino acids. The CDR3 spells CAWRTGGEYGYTF. The CDR3 DNA sequence: TGTGCCTGGAGGACAGGGGGCGAGTATGGCTACACCTTC.